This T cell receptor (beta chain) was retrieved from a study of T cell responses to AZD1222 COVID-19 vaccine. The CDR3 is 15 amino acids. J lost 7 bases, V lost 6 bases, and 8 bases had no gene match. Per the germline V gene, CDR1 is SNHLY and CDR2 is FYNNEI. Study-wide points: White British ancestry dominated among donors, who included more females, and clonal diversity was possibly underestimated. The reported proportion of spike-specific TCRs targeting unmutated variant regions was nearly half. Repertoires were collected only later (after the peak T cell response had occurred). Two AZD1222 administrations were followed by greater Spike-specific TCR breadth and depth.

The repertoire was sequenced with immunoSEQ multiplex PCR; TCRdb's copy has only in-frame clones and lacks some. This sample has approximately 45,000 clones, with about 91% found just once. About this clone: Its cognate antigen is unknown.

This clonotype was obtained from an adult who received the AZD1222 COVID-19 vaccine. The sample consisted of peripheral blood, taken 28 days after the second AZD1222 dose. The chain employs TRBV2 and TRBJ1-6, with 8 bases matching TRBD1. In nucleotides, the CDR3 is TGTGCCAGCAGCAGACAGGGACAGGAAAATTCACCCCTCCACTTT. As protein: CASSRQGQENSPLHF.